This passage covers 26 T cell receptor beta chains from one sample sequenced in a study of control samples from healthy donors and cancer patients. Using immunoSEQ multiplex PCR, the repertoire was profiled, and TCRdb retains in-frame clones only, with some absent. The sample contains 73,000 or so clones, 87% of which appear only once. The sample taken for sequencing was blood. The receptors come from a woman between 45 and 60 years old in good health.

In this sample, this clone turned up a few times. The gene calls are TRBV5-1 and TRBJ2-3; 9 bases are shared with TRBD2. The germline CDR1 and CDR2 sequences are SGHRS and YFSETQ. This CDR3 comprises 15 residues. Trimming took 1 base from V and 5 from J; bases not matched to a gene: 5. This chain's CDR3 is CASSLLSGRLDTQYF. The CDR3 nucleotides read TGCGCCAGCAGCTTGCTAAGCGGGAGGTTAGATACGCAGTATTTT.

This chain connects TRBV24-1 to TRBJ2-7; 13 bases are shared with TRBD2. CDR3 length: 15 amino acids. The V and J ends lost 4 bases and 6 bases, in that order; junction bases with no gene match: 5. CDR1 and CDR2 (germline): KGHDR, SFDVKD. Here the CDR3 reads CATSEVTSGRLEQYF. CDR3 DNA sequence: TGTGCCACCAGTGAAGTGACTAGCGGGAGGCTCGAGCAGTACTTC.

The gene calls are TRBV29-1 and TRBJ2-7; the D gene could be TRBD1 or TRBD2 (5 bases each). Germline V gene sequence: CDR1 SQVTM, CDR2 ANQGSEA. CDR3 size: 11 residues. The V end was cut by 2 bases, the J end by 5 bases, with 7 bases between. This chain's CDR3 is CSVERGDEQYF. CDR3 bases: TGCAGCGTTGAAAGAGGGGACGAGCAGTACTTC.

This chain joins TRBV6-5 and TRBJ2-7; D possibly corresponds to TRBD2 (5 bases). The CDR3 length is 16 residues. Per the germline V gene, CDR1 is MNHEY and CDR2 is SVGAGI. Between the trimmed V and J ends, which lost 0 bases and 2 bases, there was a span of 14 bases. CDR3 residues: CASSYSISGRTYEQYF. CDR3 DNA: TGTGCCAGCAGTTACTCGATAAGCGGAAGAACCTACGAGCAGTACTTC.

The chain combines TRBV19 with TRBJ2-6, with 9 nucleotides matching TRBD1. This CDR3 comprises 17 residues. J gave up 0 bases and V 5 bases, and 5 bases lay outside the gene matches. Germline V gene data show CDR1 as LNHDA and CDR2 as SQIVND (reference sequence). The CDR3 nucleotides are TGTGCCAGTAGTTCGGACAGGGGAAGCTCTGGGGCCAACGTCCTGACTTTC. This translates into CASSSDRGSSGANVLTF.

J is TRBJ1-5 and V is TRBV10-3, with 8 nucleotides matching TRBD1. The CDR3 covers 15 residues. Losses at the gene ends were 5 bases for V and 1 base for J; bases not matched to a gene: 4. The V gene's germline CDR1 is ENHRY and CDR2 SYGVKD. The CDR3 loop reads CAISLGQGSNQPQHF. As DNA, the CDR3 is TGTGCCATCAGTCTTGGACAGGGCAGCAATCAGCCCCAGCATTTT.

The rearrangement links TRBV29-1 to TRBJ2-5; D is undetermined. Trimming removed 4 bases from V and 5 bases from J, with 11 bases in between. Per the germline V gene, CDR1 is SQVTM and CDR2 is ANQGSEA. This CDR3 has 12 residues. The CDR3: CSVGSDRETQYF. The CDR3 DNA sequence: TGCAGCGTTGGTTCGGATCGGGAGACCCAGTACTTC.

This clone was seen more than once but under ten times. The chain recombines TRBV6-6 with TRBJ2-7, with a possible D match to TRBD1 (5 bases). This CDR3 comprises 13 residues. Looked up from germline, CDR1 is MNHNY and CDR2 is SVGAGI (reference sequence). With 5 bases removed from V and 5 bases from J, the gap between germline ends came to 13 bases. In DNA, the CDR3 is TGTGCCAGCAGTCCAAGACAGTTCCACGAGCAGTACTTC. Protein product: CASSPRQFHEQYF.

The count of this clone is one. The chain is built from TRBV5-4 and TRBJ2-5, with 15 bases matching TRBD2. The CDR3 is 16 residues long. Unmatched junction bases numbered 7, after V lost 4 bases and J lost 6 bases. CDR1 is SGHNT, CDR2 YYREEE, per germline (reference sequence). The chain's CDR3 is CASSEPGLAGGKTQYF. In DNA form, the CDR3 reads TGTGCCAGCAGCGAACCGGGACTAGCGGGAGGAAAGACCCAGTACTTC.

The chain is built from TRBV13 and TRBJ2-7; TRBD2 matches 11 bases. This CDR3 is built from 15 residues. Germline lookup yields CDR1 PRHDT and CDR2 FYEKMQ (reference sequence). The V segment lost 5 bases and the J segment 1 base; nucleotides outside the gene matches: 4. The DNA for the CDR3 is TGTGCCAGCAGCCTCGGGACTAGCGGTTCCTACGAGCAGTACTTC. Protein product: CASSLGTSGSYEQYF.

The J gene is TRBJ1-5, the V gene TRBV6-4, with D hard to call. Deletions cut 5 bases from V and 6 bases from J, with 11 bases between. The CDR3 consists of 13 residues. Germline-derived CDR1 and CDR2 are MRHNA and SNTAGT. This CDR3 is CASSTEEGQPQHF. In nucleotides, the CDR3 is TGTGCCAGCAGTACCGAGGAGGGTCAGCCCCAGCATTTT.

The chain has TRBV4-1 and TRBJ2-2, with D possibly being TRBD1 (5 bases). V was shortened by 0 bases and J by 6 bases, with 20 bases between the two germline ends. Germline V gene sequence: CDR1 MGHRA, CDR2 YSYEKL. This CDR3 is 18 amino acids long. CDR3 bases: TGCGCCAGCAGCCAAGACGGGCAGGGAATCCGTGGACCCGGGGAGCTGTTTTTT. Translated: CASSQDGQGIRGPGELFF.

This chain uses TRBV4-2 with TRBJ1-4, with unresolved D. Germline CDR1 and CDR2: LGHNA and YNFKEQ. The CDR3 is made up of 14 amino acids. Trimming removed 1 base from V and 7 bases from J, with 10 bases in between. The CDR3 loop is CASSQGAVGEKLFF. In DNA form, the CDR3 reads TGTGCCAGCAGCCAAGGAGCTGTGGGTGAAAAACTGTTTTTT.

V gene TRBV10-1 combines with J gene TRBJ2-2; D is possibly TRBD2 (6 bases). V lost 8 bases and J lost 1, with 20 bases in between. Germline CDR1 reads WNHNN; CDR2 reads SYGVQD (reference sequence). The CDR3 has 17 residues. The CDR3 nucleotides read TGCGCCAGCTCTTGGGGAATGGGACTCCAGAACACCGGGGAGCTGTTTTTT. Amino acid sequence: CASSWGMGLQNTGELFF.

The gene calls are TRBV30 and TRBJ1-6, with D unclear. Germline CDR1 and CDR2: GTSNPN and SVGIG (reference sequence). The CDR3 consists of 12 residues. Trimming cost V 0 bases and J 8 bases, with 5 bases left between them. DNA of the CDR3: TGTGCCTGGAGTGTACGGTATTCACCCCTCCACTTT. As protein: CAWSVRYSPLHF.

The gene calls are TRBV6-5 and TRBJ1-1; D call uncertain. V was shortened by 4 bases and J by 6 bases, with 9 bases between the two germline ends. Germline loops: CDR1 MNHEY, CDR2 SVGAGI. The CDR3 is 12 residues long. The CDR3 DNA is TGTGCCAGCAGTTTCGATGCCCCTGAAGCTTTCTTT. This sequence encodes CASSFDAPEAFF.

This clone occurred once. The chain has TRBV18 and TRBJ2-5; D is unresolved. Trimming took 6 bases from V and 2 from J, leaving 16 bases between them. CDR1 is KGHSH, CDR2 LQKENI, per germline. The CDR3 runs to 15 residues. For the CDR3, the DNA is TGTGCCAGCTCGCTCTCAACCGGGCATCAAGAGACCCAGTACTTC. This codes for CASSLSTGHQETQYF.

The V call is TRBV11-2, the J call TRBJ1-4; the D is unclear. The CDR3 has 15 residues. Germline V gene sequence: CDR1 SGHAT, CDR2 FQNNGV. Trimming pared 1 base from V and 6 bases from J, leaving 12 bases between. In DNA, the CDR3 is TGTGCCAGCAGCTTAGTATACCCGAGCGATGAAAAACTGTTTTTT. Its protein is CASSLVYPSDEKLFF.

This clone was recorded once. The rearrangement uses TRBV19 and TRBJ2-1; 9 positions match TRBD1. V shed 8 bases and J 5 bases; nucleotides not matched to a gene: 19. Germline V CDR1 and CDR2: LNHDA, SQIVND (reference sequence). This CDR3 contains 18 residues. The CDR3 sequence: CASSQLNPLQGAHNEQFF. The DNA for the CDR3 is TGTGCCAGTTCTCAACTCAACCCCTTACAGGGGGCCCACAATGAGCAGTTCTTC.

The rearrangement links TRBV2 to TRBJ2-2; TRBD1 might be the D (6 bases). V was shortened by 7 bases and J by 6 bases, with 15 bases between the two germline ends. The CDR3 spans 14 residues. Germline-derived CDR1 and CDR2 are SNHLY and FYNNEI. The CDR3 here is CASTINRVSGELFF. The CDR3 bases are TGTGCCAGCACTATCAACAGGGTCTCCGGGGAGCTGTTTTTT. Looking up the rest from reference TRBV2 and TRBJ2-2 gives the full variable domain: EPEVTQTPSHQVTQMGQEVILRCVPISNHLYFYWYRQILGQKVEFLVSFYNNEISEKSEIFDDQFSVERPDGSNFTLKIRSTKLEDSAMYFCASTINRVSGELFFGEGSRLTVL.

The chain has TRBV4-2 and TRBJ2-7; 11 nucleotides line up with TRBD2. The CDR3 spans 18 residues. Germline CDR1 and CDR2: LGHNA and YNFKEQ. The V and J ends lost 0 bases and 1 base, in that order; junction bases with no gene match: 8. The CDR3 loop is CASSQDTSGGKFSYEQYF. CDR3 coding DNA: TGTGCCAGCAGCCAAGATACTAGCGGGGGTAAATTTTCCTACGAGCAGTACTTC.

This chain joins TRBV25-1 and TRBJ2-7, with D perhaps matching TRBD1 or TRBD2 (5 bases each). The CDR3 covers 12 residues. Germline loops: CDR1 MGHDK, CDR2 SYGVNS. V gave up 1 base and J gave up 9 bases, with 10 bases separating them. The chain's CDR3 is CASSESGLLQYF. The CDR3, as DNA: TGTGCCAGCAGTGAATCGGGGCTCCTGCAGTACTTC.

The chain's CDR3 is CASTTTPNEQFF. The CDR3 coding sequence is TGTGCCAGCACTACTACCCCCAATGAGCAGTTCTTC. This sequence joins TRBV28 and TRBJ2-1; D is uncertain. Germline-derived CDR1 and CDR2 are MDHEN and SYDVKM. V was pared by 7 bases and J by 6 bases, with 10 bases between. This CDR3 has 12 residues.

This clone occurred a few times. This chain's CDR3 is CASSSASARGHNEQFF. CDR3 bases: TGTGCCAGCAGTTCCGCTAGCGCCAGGGGCCACAATGAGCAGTTCTTC. This rearrangement joins TRBV6-2 or TRBV6-3 to TRBJ2-1, with D perhaps given as TRBD1 or TRBD2 (6 bases each). Germline-derived CDR1 and CDR2 are MNHEY and SVGEGT. Trimming pared 4 bases from V and 5 bases from J, leaving 18 bases between. This CDR3 is 16 amino acids long.

The rearrangement uses TRBV19 and TRBJ2-2, with 8 nucleotides matching TRBD2. V lost 11 bases to trimming and J lost 3 bases; unmatched junction nucleotides: 8. The V gene's germline CDR1 is LNHDA and CDR2 SQIVND (reference sequence). The CDR3 extends over 14 amino acids. The CDR3 sequence is CASGSGGDTGELFF. The CDR3 DNA follows: TGTGCCTCGGGGTCGGGGGGGGACACCGGGGAGCTGTTTTTT.

The genes are TRBV14 and TRBJ2-2, with 11 nucleotides matching TRBD1. CDR1 and CDR2 from the germline V gene are SGHDN and FVKESK. Unmatched junction bases numbered 6, after V lost 3 bases and J lost 0 bases. This CDR3 is 18 amino acids long. Here the CDR3 reads CASSQRDRGLTNTGELFF. DNA for the CDR3: TGTGCCAGCAGCCAGAGGGACAGGGGGTTAACGAACACCGGGGAGCTGTTTTTT.